Listed below are T cell receptor beta chains from one sample, sequenced in a study of cytomegalovirus exposure and HLA in healthy donors. Measured with immunoSEQ multiplex PCR; TCRdb has only the in-frame clones, and not every one. The data show 150,000 or so clones, with about 72% seen just once and over 1.2% held by the top ten. The sample consisted of PBMCs. The receptor source for this set is a female donor in good health and CMV-seronegative. The CDR3 runs from the conserved cysteine through the conserved F or W.

TRBV6-5	TRBJ2-7	CASSTGGPSEQYF
TRBV30	TRBJ1-1	CAWSPGANTEAFF
TRBV4-1	TRBJ1-5	CASSQDQGRLQPQHF
TRBV4-3	TRBJ2-2	CASSQGPGITNTGELFF
TRBV2	TRBJ2-2	CASSEMGRNTGELFF
TRBV6-5	TRBJ2-7	CASRALVGGEQYF
TRBV4-1	TRBJ2-7	CASSQGLAGVDRAYEQYF
TRBV29-1	TRBJ2-4	CSVGGPGAVGTKNIQYF
TRBV7-3	TRBJ2-1	CASSLGLAGNNEQFF
TRBV28	TRBJ1-2	CASTSTGNYGYTF
TRBV7-2	TRBJ2-5	CASSWTWEETQYF
TRBV19	TRBJ2-7	CATEGQGAQEQYF
TRBV28	TRBJ2-5	CASSFPTRRTQYF
TRBV7-9	TRBJ2-1	CASSLGGAGGSNNEQFF
TRBV4-1	TRBJ2-2	CASSQGRGTGELFF
TRBV7-9	TRBJ2-1	CASSLDSLAGVDPFF
TRBV11-3	TRBJ2-1	CASSPGTIFDEQFF
TRBV7-2	TRBJ2-5	CASSLARGTDGETQYF
TRBV7-2	TRBJ2-7	CASSLVGTGGLGYEQYF
TRBV6-1	TRBJ1-5	CASSEIRGAFGKPQHF
TRBV9	TRBJ2-5	CASSVSPGQGRLYQETQYF
TRBV2	TRBJ1-2	CASSEGGTGDYGYTF
TRBV5-1	TRBJ1-2	CASRTGTGGYGYTF
TRBV28	TRBJ1-4	CASSPRQFGREKLFF
TRBV10-3	TRBJ2-3	CAISWDRDLTDTQYF
TRBV9	TRBJ2-1	CASSSPGQGGNEQFF
TRBV28	TRBJ1-4	CASSLVQGAEKLFF
TRBV5-1	TRBJ2-1	CASREAAGVNEQFF
TRBV9	TRBJ2-7	CASSVEGQGMREQYF
TRBV6-1	TRBJ1-2	CASTEGGAGYGYTF
TRBV20-1	TRBJ1-2	CSAPWGEGYTF
TRBV29-1	TRBJ2-1	CSVGTSYNEQFF
TRBV28	TRBJ1-1	CASRGRGRWAFF